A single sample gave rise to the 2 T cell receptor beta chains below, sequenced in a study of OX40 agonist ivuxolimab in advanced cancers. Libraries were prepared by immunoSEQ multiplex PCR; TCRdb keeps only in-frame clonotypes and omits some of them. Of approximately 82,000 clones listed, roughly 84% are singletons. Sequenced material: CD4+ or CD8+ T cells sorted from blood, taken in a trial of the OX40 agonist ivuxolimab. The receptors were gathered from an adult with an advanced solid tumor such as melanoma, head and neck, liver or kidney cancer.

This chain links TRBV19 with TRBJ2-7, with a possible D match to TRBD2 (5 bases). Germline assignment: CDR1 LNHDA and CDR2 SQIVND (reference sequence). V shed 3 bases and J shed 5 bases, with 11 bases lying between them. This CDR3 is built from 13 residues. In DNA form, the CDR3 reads TGTGCCAGTAGTATGGAAGGGAGCCACGAGCAGTACTTC. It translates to CASSMEGSHEQYF.

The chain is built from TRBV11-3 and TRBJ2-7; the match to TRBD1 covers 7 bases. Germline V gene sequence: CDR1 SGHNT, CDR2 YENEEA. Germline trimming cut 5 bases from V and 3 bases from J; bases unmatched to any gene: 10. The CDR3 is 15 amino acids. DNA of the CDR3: TGTGCCAGCAGCCGCGAGGGGGCGAGTAACTACGAGCAGTACTTC. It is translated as CASSREGASNYEQYF.